This TCR beta chain was retrieved from a study of blood T cell repertoires in COVID-19. About the research overall: T cells, B-cell-depleted T cells, or PBMCs supplied cDNA or gDNA.

Data came from immunoSEQ multiplex PCR; TCRdb stores just in-frame clones and leaves some out. The sample records about 110,000 clones, approximately 80% being singletons. This clone was observed a few times. This TCR came from a woman aged 55-69 years with acute or convalescent COVID-19. Sequenced input: peripheral blood.

In nucleotides, the CDR3 is TGTGCCTGGCACCGGGACAGGGCTCTAGAGGATGGCTACACCTTC. Translation gives CAWHRDRALEDGYTF. The J gene is TRBJ1-2, the V gene TRBV30; TRBD1 aligns across 9 bases. Unmatched junction bases numbered 13, after V lost 5 bases and J lost 6 bases. From germline, CDR1 is GTSNPN and CDR2 SVGIG (reference sequence). The CDR3 is made up of 15 amino acids.